This T cell receptor beta chain was observed in a study of CD8 T cells in ankylosing spondylitis. This clonotype has ten or more counts. Its antigen is unidentified. Study observations and caveats: Researchers reportedly found disease-linked clones significantly enriched in matched ankylosing spondylitis synovial fluid.

The length of the CDR3 is 13 residues. Germline values: CDR1 LGHNA, CDR2 YNFKEQ. V dropped 0 bases and J dropped 2 bases, with 4 bases sitting between them. TCR beta libraries were made by quantitative 5'-RACE with molecular barcodes. TCRdb called the 5' RACE reads again in MiXCR, with one record for every CDR3 protein. This sample has a few hundred thousand distinct CDR3 sequences, with about 10% found just once. The sequence was collected from a male donor with ankylosing spondylitis or in good health (not recorded which). The J gene is TRBJ1-1, the V gene TRBV4-2; D is undetermined. Sample: blood, either unsorted or a sorted T cell fraction (not recorded which). Here the CDR3 DNA reads TGTGCCAGCAGCCAAGAGATAAACACTGAAGCTTTCTTT. This gives the protein CASSQEINTEAFF.